Below are 14 T cell receptor beta chains sequenced from a single sample in a study of T cell repertoires in cytomegalovirus infection. TCRdb redid the calling of the reads with MiXCR, one entry per CDR3 protein. The table records about 890,000 distinct CDR3 sequences, roughly a third of them present only once. Which antigens these TCRs recognize remains unknown. The sample in question was cultured CD8+ T cells from PBMCs, obtained from culture after CMV antigen stimulation. The receptors shown here come from a human donor in good health (CMV status not recorded). Some clones in this sample may be carry-over from other donors' samples.

With regard to this clonotype: A junction end diverges from the germline sequence, so it may reflect a read error. This sequence joins TRBV28 and TRBJ2-3; D remains unclear. Germline assignment: CDR1 MDHEN and CDR2 SYDVKM. The CDR3 covers 13 residues. Here the CDR3 DNA reads TGTGTCAGCAGTAGCAACAGTTTAGATACGCAGTATTTT. Its translation is CVSSSNSLDTQYF.

The rearrangement links TRBV10-3 to TRBJ2-7; perhaps TRBD1 as D (7 bases). CDR3 size: 13 residues. Germline V lookup: CDR1 ENHRY, CDR2 SYGVKD. V was pared by 8 bases and J by 3 bases, with 14 bases between. The CDR3 reads CAIQEGQLYEQYV. The CDR3 bases are TGTGCCATCCAGGAGGGACAGCTCTACGAGCAGTACGTC.

This clonotype showed up just a few times. The rearrangement links TRBV28 to TRBJ2-3; maybe TRBD1 (6 bases). CDR3 length: 18 residues. Per germline, CDR1 MDHEN and CDR2 SYDVKM. The V end lost 2 bases, the J end lost 6 bases, and 24 bases lay between the germline ends. In DNA, the CDR3 is TGTGCCAGCAGTTTAGGGGCTGAGAGGGGGTCCCCTTTGGATACGCAGTATTTT. This codes for CASSLGAERGSPLDTQYF.

In its sample, this clonotype was seen many times. The J gene is TRBJ2-3, the V gene TRBV12-3 or TRBV12-4, with D hard to call. V was trimmed by 4 bases and J by 2 bases, leaving 10 bases between them. The CDR3 is 14 amino acids. The CDR3 spells CASSSYTITDTQYF. The CDR3 nucleotides are TGTGCCAGCAGTTCCTACACAATCACAGATACGCAGTATTTT.

This clonotype has only a few counts. The chain employs TRBV3-1 and TRBJ2-1; D is ambiguous. The V end was cut by 0 bases, the J end by 4 bases, with 7 bases between. Germline V lookup: CDR1 LGHDT, CDR2 YNNKEL (reference sequence). CDR3 length equals 14 residues. CDR3 region: CASSQETDYNEQFF. The CDR3 DNA sequence: TGTGCCAGCAGCCAAGAGACCGATTACAATGAGCAGTTCTTC.

As for this clonotype: An end of the junction differs from the germline gene, which may be a read error. The CDR3 DNA sequence: TGTGCTAGCAGTCTTAGCGTGGGTTCGGCAGATACGCAGTATTTT. It codes for CASSLSVGSADTQYF. The chain uses TRBV7-6 and TRBJ2-3; D might be TRBD2 (5 bases). The CDR3 runs 15 residues. Germline V CDR1 and CDR2: SGHVS, FNYEAQ. The full variable domain, with the rest looked up from reference TRBV7-6 and TRBJ2-3, is GAGVSQSPRYKVTKRGQDVALRCDPISGHVSLYWYRQALGQGPEFLTYFNYEAQQDKSGLPNDRFSAERPEGSISTLTIQRTEQRDSAMYRCASSLSVGSADTQYFGPGTRLTVL.

V gene TRBV14 combines with J gene TRBJ2-7; 8 positions match TRBD1. Germline assignment: CDR1 SGHDN and CDR2 FVKESK. The CDR3 runs to 15 residues. J was trimmed by 5 bases and V by 6 bases; bases with no gene match: 12. CDR3 DNA: TGTGCCAGCAGTTTCAGGACAGGGTTGAACCACGAGCAGTACTTC. This translates into CASSFRTGLNHEQYF.

The rearrangement joins TRBV18 to TRBJ2-1; TRBD1 might be the D (5 bases). V shed 3 bases and J shed 2 bases, with 17 bases lying between them. CDR3 length equals 17 residues. Looked up from germline, CDR1 is KGHSH and CDR2 is LQKENI. CDR3 loop: CASSPFTGHTTYNEQFF. The CDR3 coding sequence is TGTGCCAGCTCACCGTTCACAGGACATACCACCTACAATGAGCAGTTCTTC.

This clonotype was counted only a few times. The chain employs TRBV27 and TRBJ2-1; D perhaps matches TRBD2 (5 bases). This CDR3 is 15 amino acids long. Trimming took off 6 bases at V and 5 bases at J, with 17 bases between the two ends. Germline V lookup: CDR1 MNHEY, CDR2 SMNVEV (reference sequence). CDR3 sequence reads: CASRWVSSGNNEQFF. Written as DNA, the CDR3 is TGTGCCAGCAGATGGGTTTCCTCCGGGAACAATGAGCAGTTCTTC.

The genes are TRBV4-1 and TRBJ1-2, with a weak D call TRBD1 (6 bases). V dropped 3 bases and J dropped 7 bases, with 15 bases sitting between them. Germline values: CDR1 MGHRA, CDR2 YSYEKL. The CDR3 covers 14 residues. The CDR3 nucleotides are TGCGCCAGCAGCCAGGGACACGAGGGGGGTGGCTACACCTTC. It encodes CASSQGHEGGGYTF.

The chain is built from TRBV19 and TRBJ1-1; 7 nucleotides match TRBD1. This CDR3 is built from 14 residues. From germline, CDR1 is LNHDA and CDR2 SQIVND (reference sequence). V dropped 5 bases and J dropped 4; count of bases not matched to a gene: 7. Here the CDR3 reads CASSVPGGITEAFF. The DNA for the CDR3 is TGTGCCAGTAGTGTTCCAGGGGGAATCACTGAAGCTTTCTTT.

The CDR3 is CAIPQGGFNEQFF. The CDR3 nucleotides read TGCGCCATCCCTCAAGGGGGGTTCAATGAGCAGTTCTTC. The V call is TRBV10-2, the J call TRBJ2-1, with D perhaps matching TRBD1 or TRBD2 (6 bases each). Germline values: CDR1 WSHSY, CDR2 SAAADI. Trimming stripped 10 bases from V and 6 bases from J, with 16 bases between. CDR3 length equals 13 residues.

This clonotype was counted only a few times. CDR3 bases: TGTGCCAGCAGCTTAATGGCTTTCGAGCAGTACTTC. Its translation: CASSLMAFEQYF. The V call is TRBV7-9, the J call TRBJ2-7; D unresolved. Germline assignment: CDR1 SEHNR and CDR2 FQNEAQ (reference sequence). Trimming pared 2 bases from V and 6 bases from J, leaving 8 bases between. The CDR3 runs 12 residues.

This clonotype came up a few times. V is TRBV12-3 or TRBV12-4 and J is TRBJ2-2; maybe TRBD2 (6 bases). This CDR3 has 16 amino acids. V shed 2 bases and J shed 3 bases, with 13 bases lying between them. The CDR3 DNA reads as TGTGCCAGCAGTTTAAGGCAGGGAGGTTACACCGGGGAGCTGTTTTTT. Translation: CASSLRQGGYTGELFF.